Included here is one TCR beta chain sequence, with context. The repertoire was sequenced with immunoSEQ multiplex PCR; TCRdb's copy has only in-frame clones and lacks some. The table lists more than 300,000 clones, about 90% of them singletons, with approximately 6.5% in the top ten. The record originates from a study of blood T cell repertoires in COVID-19. The germline V gene has CDR1 MNHEY and CDR2 SVGAGI. Trimming stripped 6 bases from V and 4 bases from J, with 15 bases between. The CDR3 sequence is 14 residues long. The chain employs TRBV6-5 and TRBJ1-2, with TRBD1 as a possible D gene (5 bases). Sequencing was performed on peripheral blood. The sequence was collected from a man aged 18 to 35 who had recovered from COVID-19. In DNA, the CDR3 is TGTGCCAGCAGGGGAGGGGTCGACTCCTATGGCTACACCTTC. Translation gives CASRGGVDSYGYTF.